The 3 T cell receptor beta chains presented below share a single source sample, sequenced in a study of T cells in Graves' hyperthyroidism and ophthalmopathy. RNA transcripts gave rise to amplified TCR beta CDR3 regions. The TCR CDR3 first-round RT-PCR relied on the HTBI primer set. TCRdb analysed the multiplex PCR reads with MiXCR anew, one entry per CDR3 protein. The sample yields 300,000 to 400,000 distinct CDR3 sequences, about 13% seen once. The sample consisted of blood. These receptors were taken from a woman aged 18-35 years with Graves' hyperthyroidism.

This clonotype was found many times. The CDR3 here is CASTARGQGETQYF. CDR3 DNA: TGTGCCAGCACCGCCAGGGGGCAGGGAGAGACCCAGTACTTC. The gene calls are TRBV2 and TRBJ2-5; 8 bases fit TRBD1. The CDR3 covers 14 residues. Germline V gene sequence: CDR1 SNHLY, CDR2 FYNNEI. V was clipped by 7 bases and J by 4 bases; unmatched bases: 8.

This clonotype was counted at least ten times. The chain uses TRBV15 and TRBJ2-3, with D hard to call. CDR1 is LNHNV, CDR2 YYDKDF, per germline (reference sequence). The CDR3 extends over 15 amino acids. Trimming took 1 base from V and 1 from J, leaving 9 bases between them. For the CDR3, the DNA is TGTGCCACCAGCAGAGCCGCTAGAGGCACAGATACGCAGTATTTT. Protein product: CATSRAARGTDTQYF.

Ten or more counts support this clonotype. This chain uses TRBV7-2 with TRBJ2-7; unclear D gene. CDR1 and CDR2 from the germline V gene are SGHTA and FQGNSA. The CDR3 has 12 amino acids. Trimming took 3 bases from V and 3 from J, leaving 6 bases between them. The CDR3 nucleotides read TGTGCCAGCAGCTTTCAGGTCTACGAGCAGTACTTC. Translated: CASSFQVYEQYF.